The clone carrying this TCR beta chain was seen many times. What it recognizes is unknown. A much larger clonotype is one base distant, so this may be a read error. This sample stems from a study of identical twins. Study results and caveats: The study found that models underestimated out-of-frame TCR alpha sharing in monozygotic twins. Out-of-frame alpha sequences shared by twins showed excess low generation probability. Carriage of fewer insertions was seen in abundant cord blood beta clonotypes, whereas memory repertoires showed none.

TCRdb redid the calling of the 5' RACE reads with MiXCR, one entry per CDR3 protein. The table lists 700,000 to 950,000 distinct CDR3 sequences, approximately 13% of them singletons. This sample was shared with a second study, whose subject was yellow fever vaccine responses in identical twins.

The sequenced material came from PBMCs. The origin of this receptor is a woman aged 18 to 35 in good health.

CDR3 nucleotide sequence: TGTGCCATCAGCCCGGGACAGATGAACACTGAAGCTTTCTTT. Protein product: CAISPGQMNTEAFF. V is TRBV10-3 and J is TRBJ1-1; TRBD1 matches 7 bases. V lost 6 bases and J lost 0; bases outside the gene matches: 4. This CDR3 has 14 residues. CDR1 and CDR2 (germline): ENHRY, SYGVKD.